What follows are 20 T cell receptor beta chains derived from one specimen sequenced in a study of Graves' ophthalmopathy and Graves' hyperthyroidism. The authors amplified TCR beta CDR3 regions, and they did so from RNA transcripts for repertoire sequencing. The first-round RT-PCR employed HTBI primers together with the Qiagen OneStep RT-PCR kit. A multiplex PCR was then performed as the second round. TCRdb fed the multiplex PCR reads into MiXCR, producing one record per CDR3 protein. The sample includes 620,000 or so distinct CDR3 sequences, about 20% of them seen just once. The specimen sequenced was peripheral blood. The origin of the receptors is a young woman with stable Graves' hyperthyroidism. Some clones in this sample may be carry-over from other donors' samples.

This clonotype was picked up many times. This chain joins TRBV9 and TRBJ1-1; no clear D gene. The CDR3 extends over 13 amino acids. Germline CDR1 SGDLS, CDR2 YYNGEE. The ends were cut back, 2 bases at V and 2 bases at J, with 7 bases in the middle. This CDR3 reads CASSVGSNTEAFF. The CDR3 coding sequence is TGTGCCAGCAGCGTTGGCAGCAACACTGAAGCTTTCTTT.

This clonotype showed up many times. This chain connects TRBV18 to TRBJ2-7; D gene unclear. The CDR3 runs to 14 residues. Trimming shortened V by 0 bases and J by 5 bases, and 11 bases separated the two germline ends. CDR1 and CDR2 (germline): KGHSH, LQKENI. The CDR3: CASSPPAGLNEQYF. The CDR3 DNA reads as TGTGCCAGCTCACCACCGGCAGGCCTGAACGAGCAGTACTTC.

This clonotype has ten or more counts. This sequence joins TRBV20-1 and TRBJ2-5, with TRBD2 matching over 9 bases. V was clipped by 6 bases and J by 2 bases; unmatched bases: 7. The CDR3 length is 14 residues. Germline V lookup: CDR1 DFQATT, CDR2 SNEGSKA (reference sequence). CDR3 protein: CSARLLAGQETQYF. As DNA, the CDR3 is TGCAGTGCAAGGCTGCTAGCGGGACAAGAGACCCAGTACTTC.

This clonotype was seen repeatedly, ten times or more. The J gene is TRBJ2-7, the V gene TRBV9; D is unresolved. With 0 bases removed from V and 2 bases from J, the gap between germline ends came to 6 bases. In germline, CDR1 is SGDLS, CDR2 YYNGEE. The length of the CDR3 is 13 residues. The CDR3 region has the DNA TGTGCCAGCAGCGTAGGATCTGCCTACGAGCAGTACTTC. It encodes CASSVGSAYEQYF. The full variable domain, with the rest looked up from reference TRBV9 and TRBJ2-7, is DSGVTQTPKHLITATGQRVTLRCSPRSGDLSVYWYQQSLDQGLQFLIQYYNGEERAKGNILERFSAQQFPDLHSELNLSSLELGDSALYFCASSVGSAYEQYFGPGTRLTVT.

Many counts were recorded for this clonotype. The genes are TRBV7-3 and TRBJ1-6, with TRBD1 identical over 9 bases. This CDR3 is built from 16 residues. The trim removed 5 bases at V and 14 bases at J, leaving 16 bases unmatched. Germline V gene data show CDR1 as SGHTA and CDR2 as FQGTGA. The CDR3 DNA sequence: TGTGCCAGCAGCCCCCTAGGACAGGGGACTGGGGCGACCCTCCACTTT. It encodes CASSPLGQGTGATLHF. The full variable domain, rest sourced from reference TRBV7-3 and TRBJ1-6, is GAGVSQTPSNKVTEKGKYVELRCDPISGHTALYWYRQSLGQGPEFLIYFQGTGAADDSGLPNDRFFAVRPEGSVSTLKIQRTERGDSAVYLCASSPLGQGTGATLHFGNGTRLTVT.

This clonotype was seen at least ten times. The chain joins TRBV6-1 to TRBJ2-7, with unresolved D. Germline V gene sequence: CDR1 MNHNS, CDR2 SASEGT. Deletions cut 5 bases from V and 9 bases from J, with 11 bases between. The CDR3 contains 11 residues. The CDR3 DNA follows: TGTGCCAGCAGTCAAGGAGTGGCGCAGTACTTC. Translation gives CASSQGVAQYF.

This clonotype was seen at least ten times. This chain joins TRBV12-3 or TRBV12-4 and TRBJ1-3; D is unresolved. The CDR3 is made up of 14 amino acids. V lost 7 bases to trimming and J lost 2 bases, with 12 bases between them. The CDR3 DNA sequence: TGTGCCAGCACCCTAAGGAGAGCTGGAAACACCATATATTTT. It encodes CASTLRRAGNTIYF.

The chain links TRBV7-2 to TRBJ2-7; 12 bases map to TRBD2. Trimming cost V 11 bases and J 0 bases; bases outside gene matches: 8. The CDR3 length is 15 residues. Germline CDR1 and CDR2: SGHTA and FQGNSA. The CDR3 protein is CAWSGLAGSSYEQYF. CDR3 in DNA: TGTGCCTGGAGTGGACTAGCGGGAAGCTCCTACGAGCAGTACTTC.

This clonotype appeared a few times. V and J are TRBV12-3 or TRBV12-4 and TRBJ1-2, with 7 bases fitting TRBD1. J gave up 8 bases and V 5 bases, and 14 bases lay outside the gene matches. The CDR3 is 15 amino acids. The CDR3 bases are TGTGCCAGCAGTCCCCGCGACAGGGACTTACTAGGCTACACCTTC. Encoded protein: CASSPRDRDLLGYTF.

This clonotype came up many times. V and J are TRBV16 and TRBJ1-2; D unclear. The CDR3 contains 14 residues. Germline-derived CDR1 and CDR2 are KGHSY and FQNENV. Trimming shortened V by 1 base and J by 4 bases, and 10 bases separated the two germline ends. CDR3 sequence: CASSQYALGYGYTF. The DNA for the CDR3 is TGTGCCAGCAGCCAATACGCCCTTGGCTATGGCTACACCTTC.

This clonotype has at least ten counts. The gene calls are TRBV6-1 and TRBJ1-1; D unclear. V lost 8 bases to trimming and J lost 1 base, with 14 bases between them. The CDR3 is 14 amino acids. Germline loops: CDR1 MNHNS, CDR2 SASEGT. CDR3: CASFREGGNTEAFF. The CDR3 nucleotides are TGTGCCAGCTTCCGGGAGGGAGGGAACACTGAAGCTTTCTTT.

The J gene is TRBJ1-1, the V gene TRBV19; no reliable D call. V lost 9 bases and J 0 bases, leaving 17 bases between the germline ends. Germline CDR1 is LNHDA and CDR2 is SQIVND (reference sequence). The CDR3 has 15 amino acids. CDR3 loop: CASGREESMNTEAFF. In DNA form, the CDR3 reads TGTGCCAGCGGGAGGGAGGAGAGCATGAACACTGAAGCTTTCTTT.

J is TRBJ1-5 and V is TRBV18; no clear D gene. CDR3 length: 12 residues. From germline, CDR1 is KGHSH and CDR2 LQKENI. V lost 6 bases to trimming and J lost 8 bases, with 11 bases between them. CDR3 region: CASSREREPQHF. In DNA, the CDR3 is TGTGCCAGCTCCCGAGAGCGGGAGCCCCAGCATTTT.

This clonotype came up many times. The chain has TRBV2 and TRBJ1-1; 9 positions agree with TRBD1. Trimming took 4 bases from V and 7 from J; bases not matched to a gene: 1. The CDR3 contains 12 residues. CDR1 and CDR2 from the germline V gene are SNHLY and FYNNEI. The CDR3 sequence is CASSGDRDEAFF. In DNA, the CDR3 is TGTGCCAGCAGTGGGGACAGGGATGAAGCTTTCTTT.

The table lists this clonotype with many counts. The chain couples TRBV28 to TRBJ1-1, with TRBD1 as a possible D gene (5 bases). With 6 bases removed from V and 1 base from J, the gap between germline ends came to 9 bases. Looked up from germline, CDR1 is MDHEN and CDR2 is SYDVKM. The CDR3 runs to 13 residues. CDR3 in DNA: TGTGCCAGCAGATTGGGACGGAACACTGAAGCTTTCTTT. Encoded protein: CASRLGRNTEAFF.

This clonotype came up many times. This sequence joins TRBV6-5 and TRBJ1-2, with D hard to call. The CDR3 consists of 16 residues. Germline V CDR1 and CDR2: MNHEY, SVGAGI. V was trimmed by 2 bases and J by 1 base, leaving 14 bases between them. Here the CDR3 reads CASSYGTPVNNYGYTF. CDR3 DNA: TGTGCCAGCAGTTACGGAACGCCGGTTAATAACTATGGCTACACCTTC.

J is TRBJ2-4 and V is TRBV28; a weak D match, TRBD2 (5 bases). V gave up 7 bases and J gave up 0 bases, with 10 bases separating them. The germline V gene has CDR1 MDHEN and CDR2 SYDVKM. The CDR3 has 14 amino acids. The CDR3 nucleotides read TGTGCCAGCACCACGGGAATAGCCAAAAACATTCAGTACTTC. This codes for CASTTGIAKNIQYF. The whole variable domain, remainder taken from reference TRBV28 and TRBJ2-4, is DVKVTQSSRYLVKRTGEKVFLECVQDMDHENMFWYRQDPGLGLRLIYFSYDVKMKEKGDIPEGYSVSREKKERFSLILESASTNQTSMYLCASTTGIAKNIQYFGAGTRLSVL.

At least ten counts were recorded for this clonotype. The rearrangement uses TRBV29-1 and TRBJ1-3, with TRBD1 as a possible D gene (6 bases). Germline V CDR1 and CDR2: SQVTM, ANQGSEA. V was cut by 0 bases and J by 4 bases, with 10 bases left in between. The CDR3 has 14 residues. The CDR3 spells CSVEEGAGGNTIYF. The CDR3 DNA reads TGCAGCGTTGAAGAGGGGGCTGGGGGAAACACCATATATTTT.

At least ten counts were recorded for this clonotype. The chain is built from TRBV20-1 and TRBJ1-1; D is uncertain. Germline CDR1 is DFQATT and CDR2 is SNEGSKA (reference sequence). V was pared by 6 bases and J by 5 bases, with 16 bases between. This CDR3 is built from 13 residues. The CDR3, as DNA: TGCAGTGCCGCCGGCGGAGGGAAAACTGAAGCTTTCTTT. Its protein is CSAAGGGKTEAFF.

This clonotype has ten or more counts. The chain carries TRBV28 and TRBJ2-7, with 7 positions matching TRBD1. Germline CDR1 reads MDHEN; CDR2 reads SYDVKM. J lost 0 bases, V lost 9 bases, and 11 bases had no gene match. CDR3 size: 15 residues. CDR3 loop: CASQGDELPSYEQYF. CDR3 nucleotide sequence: TGTGCCAGTCAGGGGGACGAACTCCCCTCCTACGAGCAGTACTTC. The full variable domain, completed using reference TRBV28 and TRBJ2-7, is DVKVTQSSRYLVKRTGEKVFLECVQDMDHENMFWYRQDPGLGLRLIYFSYDVKMKEKGDIPEGYSVSREKKERFSLILESASTNQTSMYLCASQGDELPSYEQYFGPGTRLTVT.